The T cell receptor (beta chain) described here comes from a study of T cell responses to AZD1222 COVID-19 vaccine. Assay: immunoSEQ multiplex PCR; the TCRdb copy retains only in-frame clones and omits some. The sample shows around 150,000 clones, approximately 90% of them seen only once. This receptor was obtained from an adult who received the AZD1222 COVID-19 vaccine. The sample here was peripheral blood, taken 28 days after the second AZD1222 dose.

In nucleotides, the CDR3 is TGTGCCAGCAGTTCCCGGGACAACAATCAGCCCCAGCATTTT. It specifies CASSSRDNNQPQHF. The chain has TRBV27 and TRBJ1-5, with D possibly matching TRBD1 (6 bases). Germline CDR1 reads MNHEY; CDR2 reads SMNVEV (reference sequence). The CDR3 is 14 residues long. V was trimmed by 4 bases and J by 3 bases, leaving 10 bases between them.